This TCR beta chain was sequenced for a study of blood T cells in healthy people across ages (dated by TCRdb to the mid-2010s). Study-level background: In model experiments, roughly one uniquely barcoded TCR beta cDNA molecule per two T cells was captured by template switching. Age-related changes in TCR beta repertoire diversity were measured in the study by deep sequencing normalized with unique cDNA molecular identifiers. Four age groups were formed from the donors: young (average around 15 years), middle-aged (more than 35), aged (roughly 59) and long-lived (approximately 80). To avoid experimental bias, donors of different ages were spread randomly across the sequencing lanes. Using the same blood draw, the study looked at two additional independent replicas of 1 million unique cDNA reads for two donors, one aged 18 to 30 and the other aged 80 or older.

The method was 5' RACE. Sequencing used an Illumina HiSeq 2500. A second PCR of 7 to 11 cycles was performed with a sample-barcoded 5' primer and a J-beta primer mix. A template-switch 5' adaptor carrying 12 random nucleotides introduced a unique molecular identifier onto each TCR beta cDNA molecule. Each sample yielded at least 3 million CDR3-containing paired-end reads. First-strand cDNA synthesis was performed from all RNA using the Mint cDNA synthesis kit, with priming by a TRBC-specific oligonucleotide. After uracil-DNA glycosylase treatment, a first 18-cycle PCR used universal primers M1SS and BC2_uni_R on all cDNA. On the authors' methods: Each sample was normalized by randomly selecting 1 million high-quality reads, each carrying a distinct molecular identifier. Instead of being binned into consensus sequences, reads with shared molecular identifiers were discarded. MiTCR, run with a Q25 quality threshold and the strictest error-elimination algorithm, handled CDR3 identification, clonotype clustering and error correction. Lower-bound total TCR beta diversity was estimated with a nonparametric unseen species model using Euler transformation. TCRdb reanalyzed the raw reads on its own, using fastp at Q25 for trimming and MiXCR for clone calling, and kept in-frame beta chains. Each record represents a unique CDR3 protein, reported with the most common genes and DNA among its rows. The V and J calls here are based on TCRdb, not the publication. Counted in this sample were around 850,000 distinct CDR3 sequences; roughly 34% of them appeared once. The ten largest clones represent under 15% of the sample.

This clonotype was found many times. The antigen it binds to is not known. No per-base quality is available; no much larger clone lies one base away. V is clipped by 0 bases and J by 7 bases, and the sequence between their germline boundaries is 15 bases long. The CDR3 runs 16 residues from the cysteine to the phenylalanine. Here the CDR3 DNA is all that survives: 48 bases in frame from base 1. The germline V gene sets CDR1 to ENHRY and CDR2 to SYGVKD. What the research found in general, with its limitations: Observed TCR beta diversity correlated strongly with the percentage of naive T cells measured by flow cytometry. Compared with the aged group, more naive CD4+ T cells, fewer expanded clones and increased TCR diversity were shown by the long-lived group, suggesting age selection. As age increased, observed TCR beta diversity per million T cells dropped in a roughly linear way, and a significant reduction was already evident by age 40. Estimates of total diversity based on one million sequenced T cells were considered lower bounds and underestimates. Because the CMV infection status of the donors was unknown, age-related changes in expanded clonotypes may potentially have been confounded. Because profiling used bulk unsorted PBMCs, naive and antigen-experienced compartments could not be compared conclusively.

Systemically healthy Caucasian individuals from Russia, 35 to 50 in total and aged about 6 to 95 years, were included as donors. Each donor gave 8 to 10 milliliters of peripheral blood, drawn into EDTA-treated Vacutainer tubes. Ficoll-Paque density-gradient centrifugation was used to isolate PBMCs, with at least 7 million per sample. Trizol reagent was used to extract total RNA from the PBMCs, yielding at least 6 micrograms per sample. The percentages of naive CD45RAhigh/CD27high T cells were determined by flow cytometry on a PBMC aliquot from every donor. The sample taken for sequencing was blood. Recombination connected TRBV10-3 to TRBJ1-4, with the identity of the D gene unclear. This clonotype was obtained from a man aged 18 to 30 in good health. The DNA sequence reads TGTGCCATCAGTGAGTCCCCACCATCCTTGGGTGAAAAACTGTTTTTT. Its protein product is CAISESPPSLGEKLFF.